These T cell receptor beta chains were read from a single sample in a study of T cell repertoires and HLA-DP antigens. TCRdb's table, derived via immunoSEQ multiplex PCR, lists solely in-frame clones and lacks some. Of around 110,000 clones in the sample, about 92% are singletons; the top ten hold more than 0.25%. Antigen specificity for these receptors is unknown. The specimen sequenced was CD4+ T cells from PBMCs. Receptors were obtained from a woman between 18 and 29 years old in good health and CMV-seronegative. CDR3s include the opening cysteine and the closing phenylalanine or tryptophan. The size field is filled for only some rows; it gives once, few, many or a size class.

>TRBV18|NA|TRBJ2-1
CASSSLPNEQFF
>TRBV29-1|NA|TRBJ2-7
CSVESGKTYEQYF
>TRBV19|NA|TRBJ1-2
CASTKGTAWGYGYTF
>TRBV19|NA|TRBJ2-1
CASSIKARQNNEQFF
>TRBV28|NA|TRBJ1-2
CASSFQGGFRYGYTF
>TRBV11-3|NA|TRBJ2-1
CASSFSGLLNEQFF
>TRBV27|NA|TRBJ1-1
CASSLKRVGTEAFF
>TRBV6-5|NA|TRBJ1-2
CASRTTTEANYGYTF
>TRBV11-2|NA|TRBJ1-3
CASRQTGGESGNTIYF
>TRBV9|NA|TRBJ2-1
CASSVGGTSGSYNEQFF
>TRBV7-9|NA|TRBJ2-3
CASSPKYRVRSTDTQYF
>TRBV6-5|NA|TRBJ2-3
CASSYSFGRGGDTQYF
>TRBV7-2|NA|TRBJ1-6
CASSLVAGQGYSPLHF
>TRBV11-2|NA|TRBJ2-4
CASSLRIGAGAKNIQYF
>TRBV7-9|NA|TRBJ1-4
CASSLEGYGEKLFF
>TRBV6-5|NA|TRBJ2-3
CASSATHTDTQYF
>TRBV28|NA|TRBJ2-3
CASSWGGARTDTQYF
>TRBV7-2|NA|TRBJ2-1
CASSLVAGGGNEQFF
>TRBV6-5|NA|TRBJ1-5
CASRLGRLSNQPQHF
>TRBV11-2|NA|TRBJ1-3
CASSLATALSGNTIYF
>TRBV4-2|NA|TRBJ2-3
CASSQPGTGGTQYF
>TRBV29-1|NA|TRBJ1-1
CSVDIPQGGARNTEAFF
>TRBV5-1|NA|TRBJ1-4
CASSLGTGSTYEKLFF
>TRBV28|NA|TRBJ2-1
CASSSQGKGENEQFF
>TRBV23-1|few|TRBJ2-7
CASSLAAGQALHYEQYF
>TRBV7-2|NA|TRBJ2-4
CASRSRGDIQYF
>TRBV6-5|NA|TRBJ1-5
CASSYEPGSQPQHF
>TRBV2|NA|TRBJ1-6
CASNGDRSPLHF
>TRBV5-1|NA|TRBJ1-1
CASSLIGQGNTEAFF
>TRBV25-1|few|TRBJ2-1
CASSGPPPGQGRHEQFF
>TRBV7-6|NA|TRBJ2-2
CASSLTATGELFF
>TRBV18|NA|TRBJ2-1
CASSPLLAGGYNEQFF
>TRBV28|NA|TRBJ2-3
CASSSPGGLDTQYF
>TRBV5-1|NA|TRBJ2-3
CASSLEGQGQGDTQYF
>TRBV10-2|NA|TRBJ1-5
CASSEEAGTHQPQHF
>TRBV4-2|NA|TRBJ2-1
CASSQEGTSGRAGQFF
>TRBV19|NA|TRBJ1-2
CASSPGTGGIGNYGYTF
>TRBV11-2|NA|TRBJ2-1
CASSIRDRAYNEQFF
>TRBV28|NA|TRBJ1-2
CASTGTAIYGYTF
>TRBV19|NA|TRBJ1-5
CASTRTGTQPQHF
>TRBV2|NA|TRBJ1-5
CASSKESRGGNQPQHF